This passage covers 7 T cell receptor beta chains from one sample sequenced in a study of blood T cell repertoires in COVID-19. The repertoire was sequenced with immunoSEQ multiplex PCR; TCRdb's copy has only in-frame clones and lacks some. The sample yields roughly 42,000 clones, 79% seen once. The material sequenced was peripheral blood. The receptors were sampled from a woman older than 75 with acute or convalescent COVID-19.

V usage is TRBV6-2 or TRBV6-3 and J usage is TRBJ2-7; 8 bases map to TRBD1. Germline trimming cut 5 bases from V and 3 bases from J; bases unmatched to any gene: 6. Germline-derived CDR1 and CDR2 are MNHEY and SVGEGT. This CDR3 is 14 amino acids long. CDR3 coding DNA: TGTGCCAGCAGTGACAGGGGTGTTGGCTACGAGCAGTACTTC. Its translation: CASSDRGVGYEQYF.

This clone has a handful of counts. J is TRBJ1-5 and V is TRBV6-5, with D possibly TRBD1 on 5 matching bases. The germline V and J ends were trimmed by 5 bases and 5 bases, with 10 bases remaining between them. CDR1 is MNHEY and CDR2 is SVGAGI in the germline V gene. CDR3 length: 13 residues. This CDR3 reads CASSPTGDQPQHF. The DNA of the CDR3 is TGTGCCAGCAGTCCCACGGGGGATCAGCCCCAGCATTTT.

The chain links TRBV19 to TRBJ1-1; D is unclear. The CDR3 extends over 15 amino acids. Germline CDR1 is LNHDA and CDR2 is SQIVND (reference sequence). V was trimmed by 3 bases and J by 0 bases, leaving 11 bases between them. The CDR3 DNA sequence: TGTGCCAGTAGTATGAGGGCAGCTATGAACACTGAAGCTTTCTTT. Its translation: CASSMRAAMNTEAFF. The whole variable domain, remainder taken from reference TRBV19 and TRBJ1-1, is DGGITQSPKYLFRKEGQNVTLSCEQNLNHDAMYWYRQDPGQGLRLIYYSQIVNDFQKGDIAEGYSVSREKKESFPLTVTSAQKNPTAFYLCASSMRAAMNTEAFFGQGTRLTVV.

The rearrangement links TRBV12-3 or TRBV12-4 to TRBJ1-1, with D hard to call. V dropped 3 bases and J dropped 12 bases, with 17 bases sitting between them. The CDR3 is made up of 13 amino acids. The CDR3 DNA follows: TGTGCCAGCAGTTTTGTGGGCTCCGTTTCGACTTTCTTT. This encodes CASSFVGSVSTFF.

The V gene is TRBV7-9, the J gene TRBJ1-5; 8 bases map to TRBD1. The CDR3 extends over 15 amino acids. V lost 2 bases to trimming and J lost 5 bases; unmatched junction nucleotides: 5. Germline V gives CDR1 SEHNR, CDR2 FQNEAQ (reference sequence). The CDR3 sequence: CASSLWTGFDQPQHF. The CDR3, as DNA: TGTGCCAGCAGCTTATGGACAGGGTTTGATCAGCCCCAGCATTTT.

This clone showed up just a few times. V gene TRBV10-3 combines with J gene TRBJ1-1; D might be TRBD1 (5 bases). Germline values: CDR1 ENHRY, CDR2 SYGVKD. V dropped 6 bases and J dropped 3 bases, with 14 bases sitting between them. The CDR3 consists of 14 residues. The CDR3 DNA reads TGTGCCATCAGGGGGAGGCAGGGTGACACTGAAGCTTTCTTT. Protein: CAIRGRQGDTEAFF.

V and J are TRBV9 and TRBJ2-7; the match to TRBD1 covers 8 bases. This CDR3 is 16 amino acids long. In germline, CDR1 is SGDLS, CDR2 YYNGEE. V dropped 3 bases and J dropped 4; count of bases not matched to a gene: 12. CDR3 sequence: CASSAAGQGAVYEQYF. In nucleotides, the CDR3 is TGTGCCAGCAGCGCCGCGGGTCAGGGGGCGGTGTACGAGCAGTACTTC.